These 9 T cell receptor beta chains were all obtained from the same sample, sequenced in a study of T cells after yellow fever vaccination. TCRdb ran MiXCR on the 5' RACE reads and lists one entry per CDR3 protein. The sample has a few hundred thousand distinct CDR3 sequences; 15% to 20% are singletons. The starting material was PBMCs, obtained 15 days after the yellow fever booster vaccination. Every receptor here comes from a man between 25 and 39 years old who received the YFV17D yellow fever vaccine.

This chain uses TRBV7-9 with TRBJ2-7; 9 nucleotides match TRBD2. The V gene's germline CDR1 is SEHNR and CDR2 FQNEAQ (reference sequence). This CDR3 comprises 14 residues. V gave up 8 bases and J gave up 3 bases; unmatched junction bases: 8. CDR3 sequence: CASGLAGVFYEQYF. CDR3 nucleotide sequence: TGTGCCAGCGGGTTAGCGGGAGTTTTCTACGAGCAGTACTTC. Full variable domain (outside the CDR3, taken from reference TRBV7-9 and TRBJ2-7): DTGVSQNPRHKITKRGQNVTFRCDPISEHNRLYWYRQTLGQGPEFLTYFQNEAQLEKSRLLSDRFSAERPKGSFSTLEIQRTEQGDSAMYLCASGLAGVFYEQYFGPGTRLTVT.

This chain uses TRBV5-1 with TRBJ2-7, with D perhaps matching TRBD1 or TRBD2 (9 bases each). Per germline, CDR1 SGHRS and CDR2 YFSETQ. The CDR3 loop spans 18 amino acids. The V end was cut by 0 bases, the J end by 5 bases, with 24 bases between. CDR3 coding DNA: TGCGCCAGCAGCTTGGCCTTCCCGGGACAGGGACTAGCCCACGAGCAGTACTTC. Its translation is CASSLAFPGQGLAHEQYF. The full variable domain, completed using reference TRBV5-1 and TRBJ2-7, is KAGVTQTPRYLIKTRGQQVTLSCSPISGHRSVSWYQQTPGQGLQFLFEYFSETQRNKGNFPGRFSGRQFSNSRSEMNVSTLELGDSALYLCASSLAFPGQGLAHEQYFGPGTRLTVT.

The chain uses TRBV7-2 and TRBJ2-7; a weak D match, TRBD2 (5 bases). Per germline, CDR1 SGHTA and CDR2 FQGNSA. V gave up 5 bases and J gave up 9 bases, with 20 bases separating them. The CDR3 runs 14 residues. The CDR3 region is CASSLFITPGMQYF. CDR3 DNA sequence: TGTGCCAGCAGCCTATTTATCACGCCGGGGATGCAGTACTTC.

This clonotype has only a few counts. V is TRBV20-1 and J is TRBJ1-1, with 7 positions matching TRBD1. This CDR3 spans 13 amino acids. Germline assignment: CDR1 DFQATT and CDR2 SNEGSKA (reference sequence). With 6 bases clipped from V and 10 bases from J, the junction kept 14 bases outside the gene matches. In DNA, the CDR3 is TGCAGTGCACCGGGACAGTTCCAGATGGGAGCTTTCTTT. It translates to CSAPGQFQMGAFF.

This rearrangement joins TRBV20-1 to TRBJ2-1, with TRBD2 identical over 10 bases. Germline CDR1 DFQATT, CDR2 SNEGSKA (reference sequence). CDR3 size: 13 residues. Trimming at V came to 4 bases and at J to 7 bases, leaving 4 bases not matched to a gene. The CDR3 is CSATGLAVNEQFF. The DNA for the CDR3 is TGCAGTGCTACCGGACTAGCGGTGAATGAGCAGTTCTTC.

Points on this clonotype: An end of the junction does not agree with germline; a read error may underlie this. The V and J genes are TRBV29-1 and TRBJ2-5; the D gene is possibly TRBD1 (5 bases). This CDR3 contains 11 residues. CDR1 SQVTM and CDR2 ANQGSEA come from the germline V gene. This CDR3 reads CSGMGQGTQYF. The DNA of the CDR3 is TGCAGCGGGATGGGGCAAGGGACCCAGTACTTC. The full variable domain, its missing parts supplied by reference TRBV29-1 and TRBJ2-5, is SAVISQKPSRDICQRGTSLTIQCQVDSQVTMMFWYRQQPGQSLTLIATANQGSEATYESGFVIDKFPISRPNLTFSTLTVSNMSPEDSSIYLCSGMGQGTQYFGPGTRLLVL.

The chain joins TRBV27 to TRBJ1-5; tentatively, D is TRBD1 (5 bases). V lost 8 bases and J lost 6, with 14 bases in between. Germline V gene lookup returns CDR1 MNHEY and CDR2 SMNVEV (reference sequence). The CDR3 loop spans 13 amino acids. The CDR3 sequence is CASAGGRRQPQHF. CDR3 coding DNA: TGTGCCAGCGCTGGGGGGAGACGTCAGCCCCAGCATTTT.

This rearrangement joins TRBV7-2 to TRBJ2-5; 7 bases align to TRBD1. CDR3 length: 14 amino acids. Germline CDR1 SGHTA, CDR2 FQGNSA. V lost 7 bases, J lost 3 bases, and 8 bases stayed unmatched. CDR3 amino acids: CASNYRGIEETQYF. In DNA form, the CDR3 reads TGTGCCAGCAACTACAGGGGTATAGAAGAGACCCAGTACTTC.

This clonotype has just a few counts. The chain has TRBV10-3 and TRBJ2-2; D is ambiguous. The germline V gene encodes CDR1 ENHRY and CDR2 SYGVKD. The V end lost 2 bases, the J end lost 4 bases, and 11 bases lay between the germline ends. CDR3 size: 15 residues. CDR3 DNA: TGTGCCATCAGTGAGGTTGTCGATGGCACCGGGGAGCTGTTTTTT. As protein: CAISEVVDGTGELFF.